A selection of T cell receptor beta chains follows, all from one sample in a study of T-cell memory formation after mild COVID-19. TCRdb re-called the 5' RACE reads through MiXCR, storing one row per CDR3 protein. The table records 550,000 to 700,000 distinct CDR3 sequences, roughly 17% of them present only once. The sequencing input was PBMCs or a T cell subset sorted from them (not recorded which). These receptors were taken from an adult woman who had mild COVID-19 (a few samples of this study predate the infection). Cell type and time point are not known. Each CDR3 is given with its conserved first and last residue. Fields, in order: CDR3 length, D gene, V gene, J gene, clone size, CDR3 protein, CDR3 DNA. The D gene is left open where the match is weak. A row's size may be missing; if present it is once, few, many or a size class.

>14|NA|TRBV7-9|TRBJ1-1|NA
CASRPLAGNTEAFF
TGTGCCAGCAGACCCCTCGCTGGGAACACTGAAGCTTTCTTT
>17|NA|TRBV24-1|TRBJ2-3|few
CATSPSVVAEFTDTQYF
TGTGCCACCAGCCCCTCCGTGGTAGCGGAGTTCACAGATACGCAGTATTTT
>15|NA|TRBV27|TRBJ2-2|NA
CASSLLPTRTGELFF
TGTGCCAGCAGTTTATTACCCACACGGACCGGGGAGCTGTTTTTT
>13|NA|TRBV4-2|TRBJ1-6|NA
CASSSDGAGPLHF
TGTGCCAGCAGCTCGGACGGGGCGGGGCCCCTCCACTTT
>13|NA|TRBV30|TRBJ1-6|NA
CAWSVQEKSPLHF
TGTGCCTGGAGTGTACAGGAGAAATCACCCCTCCACTTT
>15|NA|TRBV6-5|TRBJ2-1|NA
CASRHRSSSYNEQFF
TGTGCCAGCAGGCACAGGTCCAGCTCCTACAATGAGCAGTTCTTC
>13|NA|TRBV7-2|TRBJ1-1|NA
CASSIYRETEAFF
TGTGCCAGCAGCATATACAGGGAAACTGAAGCTTTCTTT
>16|NA|TRBV30|TRBJ2-3|NA
CAWGQQQGLTTDTQYF
TGTGCCTGGGGCCAGCAACAGGGACTTACCACAGATACGCAGTATTTT
>11|NA|TRBV7-9|TRBJ2-2|few
CASSTEGELFF
TGTGCCAGCAGCACCGAAGGGGAGCTGTTTTTT
>13|TRBD2|TRBV25-1|TRBJ2-7|NA
CASSEREGYEQYF
TGTGCCAGCAGTGAGCGGGAGGGCTACGAGCAGTACTTC
>15|NA|TRBV10-3|TRBJ1-4|few
CAISDPGGQGEKLFF
TGTGCCATCAGTGACCCTGGAGGGCAGGGCGAAAAACTGTTTTTT
>14|TRBD1|TRBV5-1|TRBJ2-7|NA
CASSFNRDSYEQYF
TGCGCCAGCAGCTTTAACCGGGACAGCTACGAGCAGTACTTC
>15|NA|TRBV4-1|TRBJ2-1|NA
CASSPLHGGAAEQFF
TGCGCCAGCAGCCCCCTACATGGGGGGGCCGCTGAGCAGTTCTTC
>15|TRBD2|TRBV25-1|TRBJ2-7|many
CASSGLAGEPDEQYF
TGTGCCAGCAGTGGTCTAGCGGGAGAACCCGACGAGCAGTACTTC
>16|NA|TRBV9|TRBJ2-3|many
CASSPWTLQSTDTQYF
TGTGCCAGCAGCCCGTGGACTCTACAGAGCACAGATACGCAGTATTTT
>15|NA|TRBV10-3|TRBJ2-5|NA
CAISAPRGYWGTQYF
TGTGCCATCAGTGCCCCCCGGGGCTACTGGGGGACCCAGTACTTC
>12|NA|TRBV5-4|TRBJ2-5|NA
CASSLAGKTQYF
TGTGCCAGCAGCTTGGCAGGGAAGACCCAGTACTTC
>14|NA|TRBV11-2|TRBJ1-6|NA
CASTSGLNNSPLHF
TGTGCCAGCACCTCAGGATTAAATAATTCACCCCTCCACTTT
>11|NA|TRBV12-3/TRBV12-4|TRBJ2-1|many
CASRIYNEQFF
TGTGCCAGCCGGATCTACAATGAGCAGTTCTTC
>14|NA|TRBV24-1|TRBJ2-3|NA
CATSPSASTDTQYF
TGTGCCACCTCTCCGTCAGCGAGCACAGATACGCAGTATTTT
>13|NA|TRBV4-1|TRBJ2-7|NA
CASSPLLQGPPYF
TGCGCCAGCAGCCCCCTATTGCAGGGACCACCGTACTTC
>15|NA|TRBV6-5|TRBJ2-7|few
CASRPPRGLGPEQYF
TGTGCCAGCAGACCACCTAGGGGGTTGGGACCCGAGCAGTACTTC
>14|NA|TRBV9|TRBJ2-3|few
CASSVAGRTDTQYF
TGTGCCAGCAGCGTAGCCGGGCGCACAGATACGCAGTATTTT
>14|NA|TRBV5-1|TRBJ2-5|NA
CASSLGGIQETQYF
TGCGCCAGCAGCTTGGGCGGGATACAAGAGACCCAGTACTTC
>16|TRBD1|TRBV3-1|TRBJ1-2|NA
CASSLFGTGGNYGYTF
TGTGCCAGCAGCCTTTTCGGGACAGGTGGTAACTATGGCTACACCTTC
>13|NA|TRBV28|TRBJ2-1|NA
CASRRISYNEQFF
TGTGCCAGCAGGAGGATCTCCTACAATGAGCAGTTCTTC
>13|NA|TRBV4-1|TRBJ2-1|many
CASSQGRAGWQFF
TGCGCCAGCAGCCAAGGAAGGGCGGGGTGGCAGTTCTTC
>12|NA|TRBV7-3|TRBJ2-7|few
CASSHPAGEQYF
TGTGCCAGCAGCCATCCGGCGGGAGAGCAGTACTTC
>14|NA|TRBV18|TRBJ2-5|few
CASSPRLLQETQYF
TGTGCCAGCTCACCACGGCTATTGCAAGAGACCCAGTACTTC
>16|TRBD1|TRBV9|TRBJ1-1|NA
CASSGRDRGPNTEAFF
TGTGCCAGCAGCGGCCGGGACAGGGGACCTAACACTGAAGCTTTCTTT
>13|NA|TRBV4-1|TRBJ2-5|few
CASSQVLEETQYF
TGCGCCAGCAGCCAAGTTTTGGAGGAGACCCAGTACTTC
>14|TRBD1|TRBV20-1|TRBJ1-5|NA
CSALDRGWFKPQHF
TGCAGTGCCCTAGACAGGGGGTGGTTTAAGCCCCAGCATTTT
>15|NA|TRBV12-3/TRBV12-4|TRBJ1-1|NA
CASSLEEGLNTEAFF
TGTGCCAGCAGTTTGGAGGAGGGGCTGAACACTGAAGCTTTCTTT
>14|TRBD2|TRBV7-6|TRBJ2-3|few
CASSFGTRSDTQYF
TGTGCCAGCAGCTTCGGGACTAGATCAGATACGCAGTATTTT
>15|TRBD1|TRBV2|TRBJ1-2|few
CASSAALTGSYGYTF
TGTGCCAGCAGTGCCGCCTTGACAGGGAGCTATGGCTACACCTTC
>14|TRBD2|TRBV5-1|TRBJ2-3|few
CASSGRELTDTQYF
TGCGCCAGCAGCGGGCGGGAGCTCACAGATACGCAGTATTTT
>15|NA|TRBV3-1|TRBJ1-2|NA
CASSRRGGRNYGYTF
TGTGCCAGCAGCCGCCGGGGGGGGCGGAACTATGGCTACACCTTC
>16|NA|TRBV14|TRBJ1-3|NA
CASSPWGGGSGNTIYF
TGTGCCAGCAGCCCCTGGGGCGGAGGTTCTGGAAACACCATATATTTT
>15|TRBD2|TRBV29-1|TRBJ2-2|once
CSVRGLAVDTGELFF
TGCAGCGTACGGGGACTAGCGGTCGACACCGGGGAGCTGTTTTTT
>16|TRBD1|TRBV9|TRBJ2-3|NA
CASSVETGDSTDTQYF
TGTGCCAGCAGCGTCGAGACAGGGGATAGCACAGATACGCAGTATTTT
>14|TRBD1|TRBV7-2|TRBJ2-7|NA
CASSVDRTGGEQYF
TGTGCCAGCAGCGTGGACAGGACCGGCGGGGAGCAGTACTTC
>14|NA|TRBV20-1|TRBJ1-1|NA
CSARDLAENTEAFF
TGCAGTGCTAGAGATCTGGCGGAAAACACTGAAGCTTTCTTT
>14|NA|TRBV7-2|TRBJ2-5|many
CASSFTGTRETQYF
TGTGCCAGCAGCTTTACCGGGACCCGGGAGACCCAGTACTTC
>12|NA|TRBV24-1|TRBJ2-1|NA
CATSDLVNEQFF
TGTGCCACCAGTGATTTAGTTAATGAGCAGTTCTTC
>16|TRBD2|TRBV7-8|TRBJ2-7|NA
CASSLGAGLAYYEQYF
TGTGCCAGCAGCTTAGGGGCGGGACTAGCGTACTACGAGCAGTACTTC
>13|NA|TRBV30|TRBJ1-1|few
CAWRPLPDTEAFF
TGTGCCTGGAGGCCACTCCCGGATACTGAAGCTTTCTTT